Listed below are T cell receptor beta chains from one sample, sequenced in a study of identical twins. TCRdb re-analysed the 5' RACE reads in MiXCR, keeping a single row per CDR3 protein. The sample has roughly 700,000 distinct CDR3 sequences, over 8.5% seen once. These records were also assigned to another study, of yellow fever vaccine responses in identical twins.

Sample: PBMCs. The receptors were gathered from a woman under 30 in good health. Each CDR3 is given with its conserved first and last residue.

V	J	CDR3
TRBV15	TRBJ2-3	CATSRDRPGTDTQYF
TRBV20-1	TRBJ1-3	CSARENSGNTIYF
TRBV28	TRBJ2-7	CASSLWTESSYEQYF
TRBV20-1	TRBJ2-3	CSARVRGEGTDTQYF
TRBV6-1	TRBJ2-5	CASSGRHGGGETQYF
TRBV29-1	TRBJ2-4	CREKRQGAAENIQYF
TRBV4-1	TRBJ2-7	CASSQELGLGTGEQYF
TRBV5-1	TRBJ2-7	CASSPQTAFYEQYF
TRBV18	TRBJ2-1	CASSGTQGIINEQFF
TRBV3-1	TRBJ1-2	CASSQERGGGYTF
TRBV20-1	TRBJ2-3	CSAAVTGPRADTQYF
TRBV5-1	TRBJ1-6	CASRGGEQWNSPLHF
TRBV28	TRBJ1-4	CASSLYPRDSLGKLFF
TRBV5-1	TRBJ1-1	CASRRTGDNTEAFF
TRBV7-9	TRBJ2-1	CASSLGQGVYEQFF
TRBV12-3/TRBV12-4	TRBJ1-2	CASSPPGINYGYTF
TRBV6-1	TRBJ2-7	CASSEGTYSYEQYF
TRBV18	TRBJ2-1	CASSTTSGSRNEQFF
TRBV20-1	TRBJ1-1	CSARSLERPTEAFF
TRBV4-3	TRBJ2-7	CASRKSNVGIYEQYF
TRBV6-5	TRBJ2-3	CASSYLGTGSLTDTQYF
TRBV19	TRBJ2-1	CASTNGNEQFF
TRBV20-1	TRBJ2-3	CSAISRRAGSTDTQYF
TRBV6-1	TRBJ2-3	CASSGSSWADTQYF
TRBV4-2	TRBJ2-7	CASSQERTSVSYEQYF
TRBV2	TRBJ1-5	CASSGDGNQPQHF
TRBV6-2/TRBV6-3	TRBJ2-1	CASSTGIGTSMRNNEQFF
TRBV7-2	TRBJ2-3	CASSLVLGWNTQYF
TRBV4-2	TRBJ2-1	CASSQEGTGVDNEQFF
TRBV7-8	TRBJ2-7	CASSKGLARINTYEQYF
TRBV15	TRBJ1-2	CATSMGHYGYTF
TRBV4-1	TRBJ2-2	CASSQNPRDSANTGELFF
TRBV3-1	TRBJ1-2	CASSQGGTLNYGYTF
TRBV12-3/TRBV12-4	TRBJ1-6	CASSLLRENSPLHF
TRBV7-2	TRBJ2-1	CASSLGQGPYRQFF
TRBV3-1	TRBJ2-7	CASSQFPSGTRGEQYF
TRBV7-2	TRBJ2-7	CASSLAVGQGAYEQYF
TRBV6-1	TRBJ2-2	CAVGTSGVSNTGELFF
TRBV7-9	TRBJ2-1	CASSPMSSYNEQFF
TRBV7-8	TRBJ2-7	CASSLRHREVTRTYEQYF